These T cell receptor beta chains were read from a single sample in a study of blood T cell repertoires in COVID-19. TCRdb keeps only in-frame clones here, not all; method: immunoSEQ multiplex PCR. The sample gives about 280,000 clones, around 90% of which show up once; approximately 2.7% is in the top ten. The sequenced sample was PBMCs or T cells enriched from blood (not recorded which). Receptors were obtained from a middle-aged man who had been exposed to COVID-19. Each CDR3 is given with its conserved first and last residue. A D gene is named only where the DNA matches it firmly. Some rows mark clone size as missing; the rest say once, few, many or name a class of expanded clone.

j_gene	abundance	d_gene	v_gene	CDR3aa	CDR3nt
TRBJ2-2	-	TRBD2	TRBV7-2	CASSGLVGTGELFF	TGTGCCAGCAGCGGACTAGTTGGCACCGGGGAGCTGTTTTTT
TRBJ1-1	-	-	TRBV6-5	CASSYFGPNLKVFF	TGTGCCAGCAGTTACTTTGGGCCGAACCTGAAAGTTTTCTTT
TRBJ1-1	-	-	TRBV7-9	CASSPFYTEAFF	TGTGCCAGCAGCCCCTTCTATACTGAAGCTTTCTTT
TRBJ2-5	-	TRBD1	TRBV6-1	CASSEGGQQETQYF	TGTGCCAGCAGTGAAGGGGGACAGCAAGAGACCCAGTACTTC
TRBJ2-7	-	-	TRBV14	CASSQDRTLFHF	TGTGCCAGCAGCCAGGATAGGACTCTCTTCCACTTC
TRBJ2-1	-	-	TRBV9	CASSVVWRDDSYNEQFF	TGTGCCAGCAGCGTAGTTTGGCGGGACGACTCCTACAATGAGCAGTTCTTC
TRBJ1-2	once	TRBD1	TRBV25-1	CASSPRGQGMYGYTF	TGTGCCAGCAGCCCTCGGGGACAGGGGATGTATGGCTACACCTTC
TRBJ1-4	-	TRBD1	TRBV18	CASSPWTGDEKLFF	TGTGCCAGCTCTCCCTGGACAGGGGATGAAAAACTGTTTTTT
TRBJ2-2	-	-	TRBV7-6	CASSHNRGGTGELFF	TGTGCCAGCAGTCATAACAGGGGGGGCACCGGGGAGCTGTTTTTT
TRBJ2-1	-	TRBD2	TRBV2	CASSETLLAGVGNEQFF	TGTGCCAGCAGTGAAACGTTGCTAGCGGGCGTGGGGAATGAGCAGTTCTTC
TRBJ2-2	-	TRBD2	TRBV9	CASSGRLAGDVAGELFF	TGTGCCAGCAGCGGGAGACTAGCGGGAGATGTGGCCGGGGAGCTGTTTTTT
TRBJ1-6	-	-	TRBV5-1	CASSVESLPHNSPLHF	TGCGCCAGCAGTGTTGAGTCTCTTCCCCATAATTCACCCCTCCACTTT
TRBJ2-3	-	-	TRBV10-1	CASSGPSEGSSGTDTQYF	TGCGCCAGCAGTGGCCCTTCGGAGGGGAGCTCCGGCACAGATACGCAGTATTTT
TRBJ2-1	-	-	TRBV5-4	CASSFGQHNEQFF	TGTGCCAGCAGCTTCGGACAGCACAATGAGCAGTTCTTC
TRBJ1-1	-	TRBD1	TRBV28	CASSPLGQPTYHTEAFF	TGTGCCAGCAGTCCACTGGGACAGCCAACCTATCACACTGAAGCTTTCTTT
TRBJ2-3	-	TRBD2	TRBV24-1	CATSAPPGTSGDTDTQYF	TGTGCCACCAGTGCTCCCCCTGGGACTAGCGGTGACACAGATACGCAGTATTTT
TRBJ2-5	-	-	TRBV19	CASSHQRRETQYF	TGTGCCAGTAGTCACCAGCGGCGGGAGACCCAGTACTTC
TRBJ1-5	-	TRBD1	TRBV25-1	CASSRTGDSNQPQHF	TGTGCCAGCAGCAGGACAGGGGATAGCAATCAGCCCCAGCATTTT
TRBJ2-3	-	-	TRBV12-5	CASGLVRQGPGLPSTDTQYF	TGTGCTAGTGGTTTGGTACGGCAGGGCCCGGGACTCCCTAGCACAGATACGCAGTATTTT
TRBJ1-2	-	-	TRBV29-1	CSVEGIPGHVLNGGYTF	TGCAGCGTTGAAGGAATACCGGGACACGTCCTAAATGGTGGCTACACCTTC
TRBJ2-2	-	-	TRBV27	CASSSTVVSNTGELFF	TGTGCCAGCAGCTCAACGGTCGTATCGAACACCGGGGAGCTGTTTTTT
TRBJ1-1	-	-	TRBV5-1	CASSLGQEVTEAFF	TGCGCCAGCAGCTTGGGACAGGAGGTCACTGAAGCTTTCTTT
TRBJ2-5	-	-	TRBV29-1	CSVDDYRGGQETQYF	TGCAGCGTTGATGACTACAGGGGAGGCCAAGAGACCCAGTACTTC